The clone carrying this T cell receptor beta chain was recorded a few times. The sample belongs to a study of control samples from healthy donors and cancer patients. Repertoires were generated with immunoSEQ multiplex PCR, while TCRdb's copy carries only in-frame clones and drops some. The data hold roughly 120,000 clones, with 80% to 95% observed a single time. Germline loops: CDR1 MNHNY, CDR2 SVGAGI (reference sequence). This CDR3 contains 15 residues. Trimming cost V 6 bases and J 2 bases; bases outside gene matches: 5. The TCR comes from a woman aged 18-29 years in good health. The V call is TRBV6-6, the J call TRBJ2-3, with TRBD2 identical over 10 bases. The specimen sequenced was blood. The CDR3 region is CASRLGLANTDTQYF. The CDR3, as DNA: TGTGCCAGCAGATTGGGACTAGCGAACACAGATACGCAGTATTTT.